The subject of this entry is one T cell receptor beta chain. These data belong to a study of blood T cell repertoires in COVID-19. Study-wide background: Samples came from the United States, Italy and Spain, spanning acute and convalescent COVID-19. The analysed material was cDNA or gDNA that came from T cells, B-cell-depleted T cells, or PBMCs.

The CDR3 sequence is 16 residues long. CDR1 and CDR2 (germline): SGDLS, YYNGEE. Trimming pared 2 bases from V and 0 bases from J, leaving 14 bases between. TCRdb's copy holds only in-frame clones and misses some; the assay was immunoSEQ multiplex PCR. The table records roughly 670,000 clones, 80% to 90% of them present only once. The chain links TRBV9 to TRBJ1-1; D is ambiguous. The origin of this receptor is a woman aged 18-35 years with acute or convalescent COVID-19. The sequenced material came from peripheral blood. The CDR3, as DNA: TGTGCCAGCAGCGTCCTCCATGAGCCCATGAACACTGAAGCTTTCTTT. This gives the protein CASSVLHEPMNTEAFF.